This T cell receptor beta chain originates from a study of control samples from healthy donors and cancer patients. The repertoire was sequenced with immunoSEQ multiplex PCR; TCRdb's copy has only in-frame clones and lacks some. The sample includes some 150,000 clones, nearly 96% of them seen just once. V dropped 4 bases and J dropped 6; count of bases not matched to a gene: 8. Germline values: CDR1 GTSNPN, CDR2 SVGIG (reference sequence). CDR3 length equals 14 residues. The receptor's source is a woman in her twenties or thirties in good health. The genes are TRBV30 and TRBJ2-2, with 7 bases that match TRBD1. Specimen: blood. This chain's CDR3 is CAWKGQQASGELFF. The CDR3 nucleotides are TGTGCCTGGAAGGGACAGCAAGCGTCCGGGGAGCTGTTTTTT.